This T cell receptor beta chain was sequenced in a study of T cells in Graves' hyperthyroidism and ophthalmopathy. Study-level points and caveats: Most thyroid clonotypes expanded above 0.001 were also detected in blood. Ophthalmopathy onset followed model prediction by a median approximately seven months. Using 13 V-J features, a model discriminated ophthalmopathy from stable hyperthyroidism.

Amplification of TCR beta CDR3 regions used RNA as the template. RT-PCR in the first round (using the HTBI primer set) targeted the TCR CDR3. TCRdb reprocessed the multiplex PCR reads via MiXCR and lists one record per CDR3 protein. Of about 660,000 distinct CDR3 sequences detected, just under 45% appear once; the ten largest clones hold roughly 6.5%. Remarks on this clonotype: Antigen unknown. Germline is not matched at one junction end, which may reflect a read error.

Exclusion of a patient resulted from uncontrolled infection, other autoimmune disease, pregnancy or lactation. CDR1 SEHNR and CDR2 FQNEAQ come from the germline V gene (reference sequence). This CDR3 is built from 14 residues. This sequence originates from an adult man with Graves' disease, either hyperthyroidism or ophthalmopathy (not recorded which). This sequence joins TRBV7-9 and TRBJ1-2; the D is unclear. The sample taken for sequencing was peripheral blood or thyroid tissue (not recorded which). The CDR3 loop is CAGRPGGVFGGYTF. The CDR3 coding sequence is TGTGCCGGCAGACCCGGCGGGGTTTTCGGTGGCTACACCTTC.